This TCR beta chain came from a study of PD-L1 blockade in urothelial cancer. Study information: Patients began atezolizumab, 1,200 mg intravenously every 3 weeks, in about 2014. Prior chemotherapy in patients spanned 0 to 3 regimens. A median blood sample held about 140,000 T cells and approximately 84,000 unique TCRs.

The table came from immunoSEQ multiplex PCR; TCRdb's copy has only in-frame clones and leaves some out. Of approximately 86,000 clones listed, about 85% are singletons. Germline V gene data show CDR1 as SGHRS and CDR2 as YFSETQ. CDR3 length: 15 amino acids. The germline V and J ends were trimmed by 6 bases and 3 bases, with 18 bases remaining between them. As for time point: pretreatment peripheral blood. V is TRBV5-1 and J is TRBJ2-5; D might be TRBD1 (6 bases). Here the sequenced sample was PBMCs, taken around atezolizumab (anti-PD-L1) treatment. This sequence was found in a man aged 40-49 years with urothelial cancer. CDR3 nucleotides: TGCGCCAGCATCAGGGGTGGGGGCACCGAAGAGACCCAGTACTTC. Translating gives CASIRGGGTEETQYF. Complete variable domain (other parts from reference TRBV5-1 and TRBJ2-5): KAGVTQTPRYLIKTRGQQVTLSCSPISGHRSVSWYQQTPGQGLQFLFEYFSETQRNKGNFPGRFSGRQFSNSRSEMNVSTLELGDSALYLCASIRGGGTEETQYFGPGTRLLVL.